Shown below are 30 T cell receptor beta chains from a single sample sequenced in a study of CD8 T cells in ankylosing spondylitis. TCRdb re-analysed the 5' RACE reads in MiXCR, keeping a single row per CDR3 protein. The sample contains 10,000 to 15,000 distinct CDR3 sequences, under 3.5% of which appear only once. The sequenced sample was blood, either unsorted or a sorted T cell fraction (not recorded which). These receptors originate from a male donor with ankylosing spondylitis or in good health (not recorded which).

The sample holds many counts of this clonotype. This chain links TRBV9 with TRBJ2-6; unclear D gene. Germline CDR1 and CDR2: SGDLS and YYNGEE. CDR3 length: 17 residues. V was trimmed by 3 bases and J by 0 bases, leaving 13 bases between them. The CDR3 loop is CASSGLPVGSGANVLTF. CDR3 nucleotides: TGTGCCAGCAGCGGCCTACCCGTTGGCTCTGGGGCCAACGTCCTGACTTTC.

This clonotype was counted at least ten times. The chain carries TRBV9 and TRBJ2-5, with 10 bases aligning to TRBD2. CDR1 and CDR2 (germline): SGDLS, YYNGEE. This CDR3 has 16 amino acids. With 4 bases clipped from V and 1 base from J, the junction kept 7 bases outside the gene matches. Here the CDR3 DNA reads TGTGCCAGCAGCCCTGGGACTAGCGTAACCCAAGAGACCCAGTACTTC. Its translation: CASSPGTSVTQETQYF.

This clonotype counts as large (0.1 to 1%). V and J are TRBV9 and TRBJ2-3, with D tentatively TRBD1 or TRBD2 (6 bases each). CDR1 is SGDLS and CDR2 is YYNGEE in the germline V gene. The CDR3 has 15 residues. V lost 2 bases to trimming and J lost 3 bases, with 13 bases between them. CDR3 protein: CASSVEGVRTDTQYF. DNA of the CDR3: TGTGCCAGCAGCGTGGAGGGGGTAAGGACAGATACGCAGTATTTT.

This clonotype was observed many times. The rearrangement joins TRBV9 to TRBJ2-2; D unresolved. From germline, CDR1 is SGDLS and CDR2 YYNGEE. Between the trimmed V and J ends, which lost 0 bases and 1 base, there was a span of 7 bases. The CDR3 runs 15 residues. The CDR3 DNA is TGTGCCAGCAGCGTAGTTCCACGGAACACCGGGGAGCTGTTTTTT. Translating it yields CASSVVPRNTGELFF.

This clonotype was detected ten times or more. This chain links TRBV9 with TRBJ2-1; maybe TRBD1 (6 bases). Trimming took 2 bases from V and 2 from J, leaving 26 bases between them. The germline V gene encodes CDR1 SGDLS and CDR2 YYNGEE. This CDR3 has 20 amino acids. This CDR3 is CASSVSKDSFSKVTYNEQFF. For the CDR3, the DNA is TGTGCCAGCAGCGTTTCAAAGGACAGTTTTTCGAAAGTAACCTACAATGAGCAGTTCTTC.

This clonotype was seen ten or more times. The chain has TRBV9 and TRBJ1-3, with D possibly matching TRBD1 (5 bases). Deletions cut 1 base from V and 0 bases from J, with 11 bases between. The CDR3 contains 16 residues. Germline values: CDR1 SGDLS, CDR2 YYNGEE. For the CDR3, the DNA is TGTGCCAGCAGCGTACGGCAGGGTGTCTCTGGAAACACCATATATTTT. Translated: CASSVRQGVSGNTIYF.

This clonotype came up many times. The chain employs TRBV9 and TRBJ2-5; 12 bases line up with TRBD1. This CDR3 comprises 15 residues. The germline gives CDR1 SGDLS, CDR2 YYNGEE. The junction had 3 bases not matched to a gene; V was cut back by 2 bases and J by 4 bases. The DNA for the CDR3 is TGTGCCAGCAGCGTGGGACAGGGGGCCGGAGAGACCCAGTACTTC. It encodes CASSVGQGAGETQYF.

This clonotype was counted many times. V gene TRBV9 combines with J gene TRBJ2-2, with 8 bases identical to TRBD1. V shed 3 bases and J 3 bases; nucleotides not matched to a gene: 4. There are 15 residues in the CDR3. From germline, CDR1 is SGDLS and CDR2 YYNGEE. CDR3 sequence reads: CASSGRQGHTGELFF. Written as DNA, the CDR3 is TGTGCCAGCAGCGGTCGACAGGGGCACACCGGGGAGCTGTTTTTT.

Ten or more counts support this clonotype. The chain combines TRBV9 with TRBJ2-5; 9 nucleotides match TRBD1. Germline V gene sequence: CDR1 SGDLS, CDR2 YYNGEE. The ends lost 2 bases at V and 4 bases at J; junction bases unmatched: 6. The length of the CDR3 is 15 residues. As DNA, the CDR3 is TGTGCCAGCAGCGTTAGTACAGGGGGCCTAGAGACCCAGTACTTC. The encoded protein is CASSVSTGGLETQYF.

The sample holds many counts of this clonotype. This chain joins TRBV9 and TRBJ2-1; the D is unclear. This CDR3 is 15 amino acids long. The ends were cut back, 0 bases at V and 0 bases at J, with 7 bases in the middle. Looked up from germline, CDR1 is SGDLS and CDR2 is YYNGEE. The CDR3 DNA reads TGTGCCAGCAGCGTAGATCTAAACTCCTACAATGAGCAGTTCTTC. This encodes CASSVDLNSYNEQFF.

At least ten counts were recorded for this clonotype. This chain uses TRBV9 with TRBJ2-5, with a tentative D call TRBD2 (5 bases). Germline CDR1 SGDLS, CDR2 YYNGEE. The CDR3 is 15 amino acids. V lost 0 bases to trimming and J lost 1 base, with 10 bases between them. CDR3: CASSVATGVQETQYF. As DNA, the CDR3 is TGTGCCAGCAGCGTAGCTACCGGGGTCCAAGAGACCCAGTACTTC.

This clonotype has at least ten counts. The chain recombines TRBV9 with TRBJ2-5; weak D call: TRBD1 (5 bases). CDR1 is SGDLS, CDR2 YYNGEE, per germline. The CDR3 has 13 residues. Trimming left V 6 bases short and J 2 bases short, with 11 bases between. CDR3 in DNA: TGTGCCAGCACCTCAGGGCGACAAGAGACCCAGTACTTC. Translating gives CASTSGRQETQYF.

This clonotype was recorded many times. V is TRBV9 and J is TRBJ1-1, with D possibly TRBD1 on 5 matching bases. Germline V gives CDR1 SGDLS, CDR2 YYNGEE. The CDR3 consists of 15 residues. V lost 0 bases, J lost 11 bases, and 20 bases lay in between. For the CDR3, the DNA is TGTGCCAGCAGCGTAGTAGGTCCCGGAGGAGGGGAGGCTTTCTTT. It specifies CASSVVGPGGGEAFF.

Many counts were recorded for this clonotype. V gene TRBV9 combines with J gene TRBJ2-3; the match to TRBD2 covers 8 bases. Germline CDR1 is SGDLS and CDR2 is YYNGEE. The CDR3 consists of 21 residues. Germline trimming cut 0 bases from V and 4 bases from J; bases unmatched to any gene: 22. The CDR3 reads CASSVARWASGFFHAADTQYF. DNA of the CDR3: TGTGCCAGCAGCGTAGCCCGTTGGGCTAGCGGGTTTTTCCACGCTGCAGATACGCAGTATTTT.

This clonotype was found many times. This chain connects TRBV9 to TRBJ2-5; 13 nucleotides agree with TRBD2. CDR3 length equals 16 residues. The ends lost 4 bases at V and 2 bases at J; junction bases unmatched: 5. Germline V lookup: CDR1 SGDLS, CDR2 YYNGEE. CDR3 loop: CASSSPLAGGQETQYF. The CDR3 DNA is TGTGCCAGCAGCTCTCCACTAGCGGGGGGGCAAGAGACCCAGTACTTC.

Many counts were recorded for this clonotype. The junction departs from germline at one end; a sequencing error may be responsible. The genes are TRBV9 and TRBJ2-7, with 8 bases matching TRBD1. This CDR3 spans 12 amino acids. Germline V gene sequence: CDR1 SGDLS, CDR2 YYNGEE. CDR3 protein: CASSGQGYEQYF. CDR3 in DNA: TGTGCCAGTAGCGGACAGGGCTACGAGCAGTACTTC.

This clonotype was recorded at least ten times. The CDR3 coding sequence is TGTGCCAGCAGCGTAGAATTAGAGTGGCGAAATGAGCAGTTCTTC. It codes for CASSVELEWRNEQFF. V usage is TRBV9 and J usage is TRBJ2-1; D is undetermined. The CDR3 covers 15 residues. CDR1 is SGDLS, CDR2 YYNGEE, per germline. V was cut by 0 bases and J by 7 bases, with 14 bases left in between.

In its sample, this clonotype was seen many times. The chain has TRBV9 and TRBJ2-3; D uncertain. This CDR3 spans 16 amino acids. Germline assignment: CDR1 SGDLS and CDR2 YYNGEE. V was pared by 3 bases and J by 4 bases, with 18 bases between. In DNA, the CDR3 is TGTGCCAGCAGCGCTAGACTGTTAGGGCCCTCAGATACGCAGTATTTT. It is translated as CASSARLLGPSDTQYF. The variable domain in full, with the rest retrieved from reference TRBV9 and TRBJ2-3, is DSGVTQTPKHLITATGQRVTLRCSPRSGDLSVYWYQQSLDQGLQFLIQYYNGEERAKGNILERFSAQQFPDLHSELNLSSLELGDSALYFCASSARLLGPSDTQYFGPGTRLTVL.

In this sample, this clonotype turned up many times. The chain carries TRBV9 and TRBJ1-5, with D tentatively TRBD1 (6 bases). The CDR3 runs 15 residues. Per germline, CDR1 SGDLS and CDR2 YYNGEE. V shed 0 bases and J shed 0 bases, with 7 bases lying between them. The CDR3 loop is CASSVGDNSNQPQHF. CDR3 bases: TGTGCCAGCAGCGTAGGGGACAATAGCAATCAGCCCCAGCATTTT.

The chain uses TRBV9 and TRBJ1-4; TRBD1 matches 8 bases. The germline CDR1 and CDR2 sequences are SGDLS and YYNGEE. V lost 3 bases to trimming and J lost 7 bases; unmatched junction nucleotides: 8. The CDR3 is made up of 15 amino acids. In DNA form, the CDR3 reads TGTGCCAGCAGCGAGGGGACTGGACAGGGTGAAAAACTGTTTTTT. It encodes CASSEGTGQGEKLFF. Full variable domain (rest looked up from reference TRBV9 and TRBJ1-4): DSGVTQTPKHLITATGQRVTLRCSPRSGDLSVYWYQQSLDQGLQFLIQYYNGEERAKGNILERFSAQQFPDLHSELNLSSLELGDSALYFCASSEGTGQGEKLFFGSGTQLSVL.

This clonotype was recorded at least ten times. Written as DNA, the CDR3 is TGTGCCAGCAGCGAAGCAGGGGGCGCGGGAAACACCATATATTTT. Protein sequence: CASSEAGGAGNTIYF. The V and J genes are TRBV9 and TRBJ1-3; 8 bases fit TRBD1. J lost 4 bases, V lost 3 bases, and 6 bases had no gene match. CDR3 length: 15 amino acids. Germline V gives CDR1 SGDLS, CDR2 YYNGEE.

This clonotype was seen at least ten times. The chain links TRBV9 to TRBJ2-2; 8 bases match TRBD1. The CDR3 is 15 residues long. The ends lost 0 bases at V and 6 bases at J; junction bases unmatched: 4. Germline-derived CDR1 and CDR2 are SGDLS and YYNGEE. CDR3 nucleotide sequence: TGTGCCAGCAGCGTAGCCGACAGGGGTGCCGGGGAGCTGTTTTTT. It yields the protein CASSVADRGAGELFF.

This clonotype was counted ten times or more. The CDR3, as DNA: TGTGCCAGCAGCGGACAGGGGGATCAGCCCCAGCATTTT. Its protein product is CASSGQGDQPQHF. This rearrangement joins TRBV9 to TRBJ1-5; 9 nucleotides align to TRBD1. In germline, CDR1 is SGDLS, CDR2 YYNGEE. With V trimmed by 3 bases and J by 5 bases, 0 bases remained unmatched. This CDR3 has 13 amino acids.

This clonotype was counted many times. The V gene is TRBV9, the J gene TRBJ2-7, with TRBD2 identical over 7 bases. Losses at the gene ends were 4 bases for V and 5 bases for J; bases not matched to a gene: 9. The CDR3 sequence is 14 residues long. Germline V gene data show CDR1 as SGDLS and CDR2 as YYNGEE. The CDR3 DNA is TGTGCCAGCAGCTCCAATTGGGGGGGGGACGAGCAGTACTTC. Its translation: CASSSNWGGDEQYF. Full variable domain (rest looked up from reference TRBV9 and TRBJ2-7): DSGVTQTPKHLITATGQRVTLRCSPRSGDLSVYWYQQSLDQGLQFLIQYYNGEERAKGNILERFSAQQFPDLHSELNLSSLELGDSALYFCASSSNWGGDEQYFGPGTRLTVT.

The chain has TRBV9 and TRBJ1-1; D is undetermined. Between the trimmed V and J ends, which lost 2 bases and 3 bases, there was a span of 14 bases. The CDR3 contains 15 residues. The V gene's germline CDR1 is SGDLS and CDR2 YYNGEE. CDR3 region: CASSVGTPRDTEAFF. The DNA of the CDR3 is TGTGCCAGCAGCGTGGGAACCCCGAGGGACACTGAAGCTTTCTTT.

In its sample, this clonotype was seen many times. The CDR3 loop is CASSALTGNGPQHF. Here the CDR3 DNA reads TGTGCCAGCAGCGCACTGACAGGGAACGGGCCCCAGCATTTT. The chain uses TRBV9 and TRBJ1-5, with 7 bases that match TRBD1. Trimming took 3 bases from V and 9 from J; bases not matched to a gene: 9. This CDR3 region has 14 residues. The germline CDR1 and CDR2 sequences are SGDLS and YYNGEE. Full variable domain (outside the CDR3, taken from reference TRBV9 and TRBJ1-5): DSGVTQTPKHLITATGQRVTLRCSPRSGDLSVYWYQQSLDQGLQFLIQYYNGEERAKGNILERFSAQQFPDLHSELNLSSLELGDSALYFCASSALTGNGPQHFGDGTRLSIL.

This clonotype was counted at least ten times. The V and J genes are TRBV9 and TRBJ1-1; D is perhaps TRBD1 (5 bases). V lost 5 bases, J lost 11 bases, and 16 bases lay in between. The CDR3 runs to 12 residues. Germline V gene data show CDR1 as SGDLS and CDR2 as YYNGEE. Written as DNA, the CDR3 is TGTGCCAGCAGGCCTGACGGGGGGGAGGCTTTCTTT. It yields the protein CASRPDGGEAFF.

This rearrangement joins TRBV9 to TRBJ1-3; possibly TRBD1 for D (6 bases). CDR3 length: 17 residues. Germline CDR1 reads SGDLS; CDR2 reads YYNGEE. Trimming shortened V by 0 bases and J by 6 bases, and 19 bases separated the two germline ends. The CDR3 coding sequence is TGTGCCAGCAGCGTAGGCGGGGGCGATAGGGCTGAAAACACCATATATTTT. Its protein is CASSVGGGDRAENTIYF. The variable domain in full, with the rest retrieved from reference TRBV9 and TRBJ1-3, is DSGVTQTPKHLITATGQRVTLRCSPRSGDLSVYWYQQSLDQGLQFLIQYYNGEERAKGNILERFSAQQFPDLHSELNLSSLELGDSALYFCASSVGGGDRAENTIYFGEGSWLTVV.

This clonotype was counted ten times or more. This rearrangement joins TRBV9 to TRBJ1-2; 7 nucleotides agree with TRBD1. The CDR3 contains 14 residues. V lost 0 bases, J lost 6 bases, and 5 bases stayed unmatched. Per the germline V gene, CDR1 is SGDLS and CDR2 is YYNGEE. The CDR3 DNA reads TGTGCCAGCAGCGTAGCTGGAGGGGGCCATGGCTACACCTTC. It encodes CASSVAGGGHGYTF.

In this sample, this clonotype is medium-sized. The chain carries TRBV9 and TRBJ2-5, with a tentative D call TRBD2 (5 bases). V dropped 3 bases and J dropped 7 bases, with 19 bases sitting between them. This CDR3 spans 15 amino acids. Germline V gene sequence: CDR1 SGDLS, CDR2 YYNGEE. This CDR3 is CASSADDGVLGTQYF. The CDR3 DNA follows: TGTGCCAGCAGCGCCGATGACGGGGTATTGGGGACCCAGTACTTC.